These T cell receptor beta chains were read from a single sample in a study of blood T cell repertoires in COVID-19. Assay used: immunoSEQ multiplex PCR; TCRdb lists only in-frame clones, some missing. Among about 100,000 clones listed, roughly nine tenths were seen once. Sequencing used peripheral blood. These receptors were taken from a man in his 60s with acute or convalescent COVID-19. Each CDR3 is given with its conserved first and last residue. The order of the fields is J gene, D gene, V gene, CDR3 protein. A D gene is named only where the DNA matches it firmly.

J gene: TRBJ1-2; D gene: TRBD1; V gene: TRBV24-1; CDR3 protein: CATSDPGQGTDAGYTF
J gene: TRBJ2-2; D gene: TRBD1; V gene: TRBV5-1; CDR3 protein: CASSFLGGETGELFF
J gene: TRBJ2-3; D gene: TRBD2; V gene: TRBV7-2; CDR3 protein: CASSKGLADTQYF
J gene: TRBJ2-7; D gene: -; V gene: TRBV11-2; CDR3 protein: CASSPLSEQYF
J gene: TRBJ2-2; D gene: TRBD2; V gene: TRBV3-1/TRBV3-2; CDR3 protein: CASSLGLAGGTGELFF
J gene: TRBJ1-3; D gene: TRBD1; V gene: TRBV6-6; CDR3 protein: CASEGQVSSGNTIYF
J gene: TRBJ1-4; D gene: -; V gene: TRBV6-5; CDR3 protein: CASSSPGELNEKLFF
J gene: TRBJ1-5; D gene: -; V gene: TRBV6-1; CDR3 protein: CASSDSPNQPQHF
J gene: TRBJ1-5; D gene: -; V gene: TRBV18; CDR3 protein: CASSPSTGFETPQHF
J gene: TRBJ2-1; D gene: -; V gene: TRBV5-1; CDR3 protein: CASSQQGSYNEQFF
J gene: TRBJ1-2; D gene: TRBD1; V gene: TRBV6-6; CDR3 protein: CASSYSIRDRGNGYTF
J gene: TRBJ1-5; D gene: -; V gene: TRBV3-1/TRBV3-2; CDR3 protein: CASSQDGGEPQHF
J gene: TRBJ1-2; D gene: TRBD1; V gene: TRBV28; CDR3 protein: CASRLAWDRDSYTF
J gene: TRBJ1-5; D gene: -; V gene: TRBV28; CDR3 protein: CASSFRGSNQPQHF
J gene: TRBJ1-4; D gene: -; V gene: TRBV7-8; CDR3 protein: CASSFAGGMARTNEKLFF
J gene: TRBJ2-3; D gene: TRBD2; V gene: TRBV28; CDR3 protein: CASSFLAGVSTDTQYF
J gene: TRBJ1-1; D gene: TRBD1; V gene: TRBV5-1; CDR3 protein: CASRRDRGGISEAFF
J gene: TRBJ1-5; D gene: -; V gene: TRBV19; CDR3 protein: CASSRTVLSNQPQHF
J gene: TRBJ1-1; D gene: TRBD1; V gene: TRBV24-1; CDR3 protein: CATRGGTGTEAFF
J gene: TRBJ2-1; D gene: -; V gene: TRBV10-1; CDR3 protein: CASSVSVGWSSYNEQFF
J gene: TRBJ2-1; D gene: TRBD2; V gene: TRBV28; CDR3 protein: CASNLAGRGDNEQFF
J gene: TRBJ2-3; D gene: TRBD2; V gene: TRBV3-1/TRBV3-2; CDR3 protein: CASSQAASGPTDTQYF
J gene: TRBJ2-3; D gene: -; V gene: TRBV7-8; CDR3 protein: CASRPTGTDTQYF
J gene: TRBJ1-2; D gene: TRBD1; V gene: TRBV29-1; CDR3 protein: CSAGDRGTYGYTF
J gene: TRBJ2-5; D gene: -; V gene: TRBV30; CDR3 protein: CAWSGGSGTMETQYF
J gene: TRBJ2-2; D gene: TRBD2; V gene: TRBV24-1; CDR3 protein: CATSGTSGSLNTGELFF
J gene: TRBJ1-1; D gene: -; V gene: TRBV6-6; CDR3 protein: CASSYEGAATEAFF
J gene: TRBJ2-1; D gene: TRBD1; V gene: TRBV5-8; CDR3 protein: CASSFAGTAQSSYNEQFF
J gene: TRBJ1-6; D gene: -; V gene: TRBV7-2; CDR3 protein: CASSLESSIGSPLHF
J gene: TRBJ2-2; D gene: -; V gene: TRBV4-2; CDR3 protein: CASSPGSRGELFF
J gene: TRBJ1-6; D gene: TRBD1; V gene: TRBV6-1; CDR3 protein: CASSEVRTGNSPLHF
J gene: TRBJ1-2; D gene: -; V gene: TRBV3-1/TRBV3-2; CDR3 protein: CASSQDIRWAYGYTF
J gene: TRBJ2-6; D gene: -; V gene: TRBV19; CDR3 protein: CASSEGSSGANVLTF
J gene: TRBJ2-1; D gene: TRBD2; V gene: TRBV27; CDR3 protein: CASSLAGGSHEQFF
J gene: TRBJ1-5; D gene: TRBD1; V gene: TRBV28; CDR3 protein: CASTTGDQPQHF
J gene: TRBJ2-3; D gene: -; V gene: TRBV5-1; CDR3 protein: CASSLTPQGDTQYF
J gene: TRBJ2-3; D gene: -; V gene: TRBV5-1; CDR3 protein: CASRPVGGQGTDTQYF
J gene: TRBJ1-6; D gene: -; V gene: TRBV25-1; CDR3 protein: CASSEGGRKNSPLHF
J gene: TRBJ1-2; D gene: -; V gene: TRBV11-3; CDR3 protein: CASGSSGGGYTF
J gene: TRBJ1-1; D gene: -; V gene: TRBV29-1; CDR3 protein: CSVREGPTEAFF
J gene: TRBJ1-3; D gene: TRBD1; V gene: TRBV18; CDR3 protein: CASSDRAGNTIYF
J gene: TRBJ1-5; D gene: -; V gene: TRBV6-6; CDR3 protein: CASSYMGGGTNQPQHF
J gene: TRBJ2-5; D gene: TRBD2; V gene: TRBV7-7; CDR3 protein: CASSLGLPAGGWTQYF
J gene: TRBJ2-1; D gene: TRBD2; V gene: TRBV11-2; CDR3 protein: CASTRTGTTYNEQFF
J gene: TRBJ2-7; D gene: -; V gene: TRBV14; CDR3 protein: CASSHRLSYEQYF